These 19 T cell receptor beta chains share one sample of origin, sequenced in a study of shared clonotypes between healthy human individuals. Profiled with immunoSEQ multiplex PCR; TCRdb holds only in-frame clones, not every one. This sample has 2 million to 3 million clones, with roughly 93% found just once. The specimen sequenced was naive CD4+ T cells from PBMCs. Specified subset: CD45RA+ positively selected. The receptor source for this set is a man aged 18 to 30 in good health. Some clones in this sample may be carry-over from other donors' samples.

This chain connects TRBV6-1 to TRBJ1-2; D unresolved. The germline V gene encodes CDR1 MNHNS and CDR2 SASEGT. CDR3 length: 14 amino acids. Deletions cut 7 bases from V and 6 bases from J, with 18 bases between. The CDR3 bases are TGTGCCAGCAACGGGGAGGGCCTGGGAAATGGCTACACCTTC. Its protein is CASNGEGLGNGYTF.

The rearrangement links TRBV6-5 to TRBJ2-7; D perhaps matches TRBD1 (7 bases). The CDR3 contains 15 residues. V gave up 0 bases and J gave up 3 bases, with 12 bases separating them. CDR1 and CDR2 from the germline V gene are MNHEY and SVGAGI. In DNA form, the CDR3 reads TGTGCCAGCAGTTACTCCTGGCAGGGGGGCTACGAGCAGTACTTC. Translated: CASSYSWQGGYEQYF.

The chain has TRBV5-6 and TRBJ1-2; D might be TRBD1 (6 bases). Per germline, CDR1 SGHDT and CDR2 YYEEEE. CDR3 length: 16 residues. V was shortened by 7 bases and J by 7 bases, with 26 bases between the two germline ends. CDR3 loop: CASREAVGHDVGGYTF. The CDR3 DNA follows: TGTGCCAGCCGCGAAGCGGTGGGACACGACGTAGGTGGCTACACCTTC.

This clone has just one count. The rearrangement uses TRBV7-3 and TRBJ2-2; 7 bases agree with TRBD1. Germline CDR1 is SGHTA and CDR2 is FQGTGA. The CDR3 covers 15 residues. The V segment lost 2 bases and the J segment 3 bases; nucleotides outside the gene matches: 3. CDR3 sequence reads: CASSLVTGDTGELFF. DNA of the CDR3: TGTGCCAGCAGCTTAGTCACAGGGGACACCGGGGAGCTGTTTTTT. Drawing the rest from reference TRBV7-3 and TRBJ2-2, the complete variable domain is GAGVSQTPSNKVTEKGKYVELRCDPISGHTALYWYRQSLGQGPEFLIYFQGTGAADDSGLPNDRFFAVRPEGSVSTLKIQRTERGDSAVYLCASSLVTGDTGELFFGEGSRLTVL.

The rearrangement uses TRBV6-6 and TRBJ1-1; D is perhaps TRBD1 (5 bases). Germline-derived CDR1 and CDR2 are MNHNY and SVGAGI (reference sequence). The CDR3 totals 15 residues. Between the trimmed V and J ends, which lost 5 bases and 1 base, there was a span of 14 bases. The CDR3 protein is CASSRRDGSNTEAFF. CDR3 nucleotides: TGTGCCAGCAGTCGGCGGGACGGTTCGAACACTGAAGCTTTCTTT.

The chain employs TRBV7-8 and TRBJ1-2; 8 nucleotides line up with TRBD1. CDR3 size: 13 residues. CDR1 and CDR2 from the germline V gene are SGHVS and FQNEAQ. Trimming cost V 5 bases and J 8 bases; bases outside gene matches: 7. CDR3 loop: CASSQGAFDGYTF. As DNA, the CDR3 is TGTGCCAGCAGCCAGGGGGCGTTCGACGGCTACACCTTC. The whole variable domain, remainder taken from reference TRBV7-8 and TRBJ1-2, is GAGVSQSPRYKVAKRGQDVALRCDPISGHVSLFWYQQALGQGPEFLTYFQNEAQLDKSGLPSDRFFAERPEGSVSTLKIQRTQQEDSAVYLCASSQGAFDGYTFGSGTRLTVV.

J is TRBJ1-1 and V is TRBV18; D gene ambiguous. Germline lookup yields CDR1 KGHSH and CDR2 LQKENI. CDR3 length: 15 amino acids. The V and J ends lost 0 bases and 4 bases respectively, with 12 bases between them. The CDR3 DNA sequence: TGTGCCAGCTCACCACCGGAGGGAGAGGTCACTGAAGCTTTCTTT. Its protein is CASSPPEGEVTEAFF.

The V and J genes are TRBV7-9 and TRBJ1-2; D might be TRBD1 (6 bases). Trimming removed 5 bases at V and 3 bases at J, with 22 bases between. The CDR3 is 17 residues long. Germline loops: CDR1 SEHNR, CDR2 FQNEAQ (reference sequence). CDR3 sequence: CASSPRGRAGPHYGYTF. The CDR3 bases are TGTGCCAGCAGCCCTAGGGGGAGGGCAGGGCCCCACTATGGCTACACCTTC. The full variable domain, its missing parts supplied by reference TRBV7-9 and TRBJ1-2, is DTGVSQNPRHKITKRGQNVTFRCDPISEHNRLYWYRQTLGQGPEFLTYFQNEAQLEKSRLLSDRFSAERPKGSFSTLEIQRTEQGDSAMYLCASSPRGRAGPHYGYTFGSGTRLTVV.

This chain links TRBV28 with TRBJ1-5, with TRBD1 as a possible D gene (6 bases). CDR3 length equals 13 residues. Germline values: CDR1 MDHEN, CDR2 SYDVKM. V lost 8 bases and J lost 7, with 15 bases in between. The CDR3 is CASRDRSWQPQHF. The CDR3 region has the DNA TGTGCCAGCCGAGACAGGTCGTGGCAGCCCCAGCATTTT.

V and J are TRBV11-2 and TRBJ2-7, with D maybe TRBD2 (6 bases). The length of the CDR3 is 15 residues. Germline V gene lookup returns CDR1 SGHAT and CDR2 FQNNGV. With 4 bases removed from V and 5 bases from J, the gap between germline ends came to 18 bases. The CDR3, as DNA: TGTGCCAGCAGCTCTATACGGTCGGGAGACGACGAGCAGTACTTC. This gives the protein CASSSIRSGDDEQYF.

The chain uses TRBV5-1 and TRBJ2-3, with a weak D call TRBD1 (6 bases). The V and J ends lost 4 bases and 4 bases respectively, with 16 bases between them. Germline V lookup: CDR1 SGHRS, CDR2 YFSETQ. The length of the CDR3 is 15 residues. The CDR3 protein is CASSPLVAGADTQYF. In DNA form, the CDR3 reads TGCGCCAGCAGCCCACTGGTAGCAGGGGCAGATACGCAGTATTTT.

This chain joins TRBV19 and TRBJ2-1, with TRBD2 matching 9 bases. The V segment lost 5 bases and the J segment 10 bases; nucleotides outside the gene matches: 12. This CDR3 has 15 amino acids. From germline, CDR1 is LNHDA and CDR2 SQIVND (reference sequence). In DNA, the CDR3 is TGTGCCAGTAGTCCCCGAGGACTAGCGCGCGACGAGCAGTTCTTC. This sequence encodes CASSPRGLARDEQFF.

The J gene is TRBJ2-3, the V gene TRBV11-2, with TRBD1 identical over 7 bases. CDR1 and CDR2 (germline): SGHAT, FQNNGV. The CDR3 has 15 amino acids. Trimming at V came to 5 bases and at J to 2 bases, leaving 7 bases not matched to a gene. The CDR3 spells CASSVPGQITDTQYF. DNA for the CDR3: TGTGCCAGCAGCGTTCCGGGACAGATCACAGATACGCAGTATTTT.

V usage is TRBV5-1 and J usage is TRBJ2-2, with 10 bases identical to TRBD2. J gave up 4 bases and V 1 base, and 10 bases lay outside the gene matches. This CDR3 is built from 18 residues. Germline V lookup: CDR1 SGHRS, CDR2 YFSETQ. The CDR3 loop reads CASSLHEASGSFTGELFF. DNA of the CDR3: TGCGCCAGCAGCTTGCATGAAGCTAGCGGGAGCTTCACCGGGGAGCTGTTTTTT.

The gene calls are TRBV21-1 and TRBJ2-7. TRBV21-1 is classified as a pseudogene. The CDR3 length is 14 residues. CDR3 nucleotide sequence: TGTGCCAGCAACTTTCGGGGACGGGCCTACGAGCAGTACTTC. This sequence encodes CASNFRGRAYEQYF.

Comments on this clone: Within the sample, other DNA sequences also encode this same CDR3. The rearrangement links TRBV7-2 to TRBJ1-5; perhaps TRBD1 as D (5 bases). The V gene lost 5 bases and the J gene lost 2 bases, with 10 bases spanning the gap. The CDR3 consists of 14 residues. From germline, CDR1 is SGHTA and CDR2 FQGNSA. The CDR3 DNA reads as TGTGCCAGCAGCCTGGGGGGGGGCAATCAGCCCCAGCATTTT. Protein product: CASSLGGGNQPQHF.

The chain has TRBV12-5 and TRBJ2-5; no clear D. The CDR3 runs to 13 residues. V dropped 2 bases and J dropped 5 bases, with 9 bases sitting between them. CDR1 and CDR2 (germline): LGHNT, FRNRAP. Here the CDR3 reads CASGLSAGETQYF. CDR3 in DNA: TGTGCTAGTGGTTTGTCGGCCGGGGAGACCCAGTACTTC.

V is TRBV6-1 and J is TRBJ2-7; 10 nucleotides agree with TRBD2. With 6 bases clipped from V and 2 bases from J, the junction kept 7 bases outside the gene matches. Per the germline V gene, CDR1 is MNHNS and CDR2 is SASEGT. The CDR3 contains 15 residues. CDR3 DNA: TGTGCCAGCAGGGGGGCTAGCGGGAGCCCCTACGAGCAGTACTTC. It yields the protein CASRGASGSPYEQYF.

This chain links TRBV6-1 with TRBJ1-5; 9 nucleotides line up with TRBD1. The CDR3 length is 16 residues. In germline, CDR1 is MNHNS, CDR2 SASEGT. The trim removed 4 bases at V and 1 base at J, leaving 5 bases unmatched. The CDR3: CASSGGGQGSNQPQHF. CDR3 bases: TGTGCCAGCAGTGGAGGGGGACAGGGAAGCAATCAGCCCCAGCATTTT.